This is a list of T cell receptor beta chains from one sample in a study of beta chain features in type 1 diabetes. Here immunoSEQ multiplex PCR was the method, and the copy in TCRdb shows in-frame clones only, minus some. This table has about 400,000 clones, over 9.5% appearing once. Sequencing used naive CD4+ T cells from blood. These receptors came from a woman younger than 35 with type 1 diabetes. Each CDR3 is given with its conserved first and last residue. The order of the fields is J gene, clone size, V gene, D gene, CDR3 protein, CDR3 DNA. The D gene is left open where the match is weak. Rows may omit the clone size; those that give it use once, few, many or a size class.

J gene: TRBJ2-1
clone size: few
V gene: TRBV7-2
D gene: -
CDR3 protein: CASSFTGNLINEQFF
CDR3 DNA: TGTGCCAGCAGCTTCACAGGGAACTTGATAAATGAGCAGTTCTTC

J gene: TRBJ2-5
clone size: -
V gene: TRBV19
D gene: TRBD2
CDR3 protein: CASSITGRASGETQYF
CDR3 DNA: TGTGCCAGTAGTATAACCGGGAGGGCATCTGGAGAGACCCAGTACTTC

J gene: TRBJ2-7
clone size: -
V gene: TRBV18
D gene: TRBD2
CDR3 protein: CASSGPGLAGYEQYF
CDR3 DNA: TGTGCCAGCTCAGGACCGGGACTAGCGGGGTACGAGCAGTACTTC

J gene: TRBJ2-5
clone size: -
V gene: TRBV18
D gene: TRBD1
CDR3 protein: CASSPLGGGSEETQYF
CDR3 DNA: TGTGCCAGCTCACCACTAGGGGGCGGTTCCGAAGAGACCCAGTACTTC

J gene: TRBJ2-2
clone size: few
V gene: TRBV9
D gene: -
CDR3 protein: CASSPRTAGSPGELFF
CDR3 DNA: TGTGCCAGCAGCCCGCGGACAGCGGGGAGCCCCGGGGAGCTGTTTTTT

J gene: TRBJ2-5
clone size: -
V gene: TRBV9
D gene: TRBD1
CDR3 protein: CASGPRDRGETQYF
CDR3 DNA: TGTGCCAGCGGCCCCCGGGACAGGGGCGAGACCCAGTACTTC

J gene: TRBJ2-1
clone size: few
V gene: TRBV9
D gene: TRBD2
CDR3 protein: CASSVPGLAGVNEQFF
CDR3 DNA: TGTGCCAGCAGCGTTCCGGGACTAGCGGGAGTTAATGAGCAGTTCTTC

J gene: TRBJ2-5
clone size: few
V gene: TRBV23-1
D gene: -
CDR3 protein: CASNGFAGEETQYF
CDR3 DNA: TGCGCCAGCAACGGTTTTGCCGGGGAAGAGACCCAGTACTTC

J gene: TRBJ2-7
clone size: few
V gene: TRBV10-3
D gene: -
CDR3 protein: CAISTGTWVHEQYF
CDR3 DNA: TGTGCCATCAGTACAGGGACCTGGGTCCACGAGCAGTACTTC

J gene: TRBJ1-1
clone size: few
V gene: TRBV29-1
D gene: -
CDR3 protein: CSVDRNTEAFF
CDR3 DNA: TGCAGCGTTGATAGGAACACTGAAGCTTTCTTT

J gene: TRBJ2-7
clone size: few
V gene: TRBV11-3
D gene: -
CDR3 protein: CASSPRTWRSQSQYF
CDR3 DNA: TGTGCCAGCAGCCCCCGGACTTGGAGATCCCAATCTCAGTACTTC

J gene: TRBJ1-4
clone size: few
V gene: TRBV15
D gene: -
CDR3 protein: CATSRGLSNEKLFF
CDR3 DNA: TGTGCCACCAGCCGCGGGCTGTCTAATGAAAAACTGTTTTTT

J gene: TRBJ2-3
clone size: few
V gene: TRBV28
D gene: -
CDR3 protein: CASQASTDTQYF
CDR3 DNA: TGTGCCAGCCAGGCCAGCACAGATACGCAGTATTTT

J gene: TRBJ2-7
clone size: few
V gene: TRBV28
D gene: -
CDR3 protein: CASRAVGDYEQYF
CDR3 DNA: TGTGCCAGCAGGGCTGTGGGAGACTACGAGCAGTACTTC

J gene: TRBJ1-1
clone size: -
V gene: TRBV18
D gene: TRBD1
CDR3 protein: CASSRGTGEAFF
CDR3 DNA: TGTGCCAGCTCACGTGGGACAGGGGAAGCTTTCTTT

J gene: TRBJ2-7
clone size: few
V gene: TRBV28
D gene: TRBD2
CDR3 protein: CASSSGTSVRRQYF
CDR3 DNA: TGTGCCAGCAGTTCCGGGACTAGCGTGAGACGGCAGTACTTC

J gene: TRBJ1-2
clone size: -
V gene: TRBV5-1
D gene: TRBD1
CDR3 protein: CASSLPTGNGYTF
CDR3 DNA: TGCGCCAGCAGCTTGCCGACAGGGAATGGCTACACCTTC

J gene: TRBJ1-2
clone size: -
V gene: TRBV4-3
D gene: -
CDR3 protein: CASSQDPDYGYTF
CDR3 DNA: TGCGCCAGCAGCCAAGACCCGGACTATGGCTACACCTTC

J gene: TRBJ2-1
clone size: few
V gene: TRBV5-6
D gene: -
CDR3 protein: CASSVGQMKFF
CDR3 DNA: TGTGCCAGCAGCGTCGGACAGATGAAGTTCTTC

J gene: TRBJ1-2
clone size: -
V gene: TRBV9
D gene: TRBD1
CDR3 protein: CASSLGQGFSGYTF
CDR3 DNA: TGTGCCAGCAGCCTGGGACAGGGTTTCTCTGGCTACACCTTC

J gene: TRBJ2-2
clone size: few
V gene: TRBV6-5
D gene: TRBD2
CDR3 protein: CASSGGLAPTGELFF
CDR3 DNA: TGTGCCAGCAGTGGGGGACTAGCACCTACCGGGGAGCTGTTTTTT

J gene: TRBJ1-1
clone size: -
V gene: TRBV4-3
D gene: -
CDR3 protein: CASSQDRGTEAFF
CDR3 DNA: TGCGCCAGCAGCCAAGATAGGGGCACTGAAGCTTTCTTT

J gene: TRBJ2-7
clone size: -
V gene: TRBV28
D gene: TRBD2
CDR3 protein: CASSLGGWSGNGEQYF
CDR3 DNA: TGTGCCAGCAGTTTAGGTGGTTGGAGCGGGAACGGCGAGCAGTACTTC

J gene: TRBJ1-2
clone size: few
V gene: TRBV30
D gene: TRBD1
CDR3 protein: CAWSVRTGGLSNYGYTF
CDR3 DNA: TGTGCCTGGAGTGTGCGGACAGGAGGATTGTCTAACTATGGCTACACCTTC

J gene: TRBJ2-4
clone size: few
V gene: TRBV14
D gene: TRBD1
CDR3 protein: CASSQIGTGTGAKNIQYF
CDR3 DNA: TGTGCCAGCAGCCAGATAGGAACCGGGACAGGGGCCAAAAACATTCAGTACTTC

J gene: TRBJ2-7
clone size: few
V gene: TRBV30
D gene: TRBD1
CDR3 protein: CAWDRGGKEQYF
CDR3 DNA: TGTGCCTGGGACAGGGGGGGAAAGGAGCAGTACTTC

J gene: TRBJ1-1
clone size: -
V gene: TRBV9
D gene: -
CDR3 protein: CASSVSSRGTEAFF
CDR3 DNA: TGTGCCAGCAGCGTAAGTTCTAGGGGCACTGAAGCTTTCTTT

J gene: TRBJ2-5
clone size: few
V gene: TRBV5-1
D gene: -
CDR3 protein: CASRDVASSETQYF
CDR3 DNA: TGCGCCAGTAGAGATGTAGCTTCATCGGAGACCCAGTACTTC

J gene: TRBJ1-1
clone size: -
V gene: TRBV30
D gene: -
CDR3 protein: CAWSERVAEAFF
CDR3 DNA: TGTGCCTGGTCCGAGCGGGTGGCTGAAGCTTTCTTT

J gene: TRBJ1-1
clone size: few
V gene: TRBV5-6
D gene: -
CDR3 protein: CASSLVGRENTEAFF
CDR3 DNA: TGTGCCAGCAGCTTGGTTGGCAGGGAGAACACTGAAGCTTTCTTT